A selection of T cell receptor beta chains follows, all from one sample in a study of shared clonotypes between healthy human individuals. Generated by immunoSEQ multiplex PCR, the TCRdb table keeps only in-frame clones and is missing some. The sample gives over 400,000 clones, roughly 80% of which show up once; roughly an eighth is in the top ten. The material sequenced was PBMCs. The source is a woman aged 40 to 50 in good health. Some clones in this sample may be carry-over from other donors' samples. The CDR3 runs from the conserved cysteine through the conserved F or W. D genes are given only for firm matches. Where a row states a size, it is once, few, many or the class of an expanded clone; other rows omit it.

CDR3 DNA | CDR3 protein | D gene | clone size | J gene | V gene
TGTGCCAGCAGCTTCCCCGGGGAGACAAGGGAGAACACTGAAGCTTTCTTT | CASSFPGETRENTEAFF | NA | once | TRBJ1-1 | TRBV7-9
TGTGCCAGCAGTTTTGGTTCAGGACGCTCCTACGAGCAGTACTTC | CASSFGSGRSYEQYF | NA | NA | TRBJ2-7 | TRBV27
TGTGCCAGCAGTCCCGGGGAGGGTAATGAAGCTTTCTTT | CASSPGEGNEAFF | NA | once | TRBJ1-1 | TRBV25-1
TGTGCCAGCAGCTTAGTGAGCGGACAGGGCTACGAGCAGTACTTC | CASSLVSGQGYEQYF | TRBD1 | NA | TRBJ2-7 | TRBV7-2
TGTGCCAGTAGTATCCGGACTAGCGGAGGCGAGCAGTACTTC | CASSIRTSGGEQYF | TRBD2 | NA | TRBJ2-7 | TRBV19
TGTGCCAGCGCACCCTTCGGGGACGGAAACACCATATATTTT | CASAPFGDGNTIYF | NA | NA | TRBJ1-3 | TRBV7-8
TGTGCCAGCAGCCAGGGACGGGAATATTCCCAGTTCTTC | CASSQGREYSQFF | NA | NA | TRBJ2-1 | TRBV5-6
TGTGCCAGCAGAACGAGGGGGAACACTGAAGCTTTCTTT | CASRTRGNTEAFF | NA | NA | TRBJ1-1 | TRBV7-2
TGTGCCAGCAGCTTAGGATCCGGGACTAGCGGGGGGACCCAGTACTTC | CASSLGSGTSGGTQYF | TRBD2 | NA | TRBJ2-5 | TRBV11-2
TGTGCCAGCAAGAGGACAGGGGGCTCCGGGGAGCTGTTTTTT | CASKRTGGSGELFF | TRBD1 | NA | TRBJ2-2 | TRBV9
TGCGCCAGCAGCTTGGCCACTAGCGGGGAGCTGTTTTTT | CASSLATSGELFF | NA | NA | TRBJ2-2 | TRBV5-1
TGTGCCAGCAGCTTGGGAGGGACAGGGTATGTAGACACTGAGGCTTTCTTT | CASSLGGTGYVDTEAFF | TRBD1 | NA | TRBJ1-1 | TRBV5-4
TGTGCCAGCAGCTTAGCCGGGACACTCTACGAGCAGTACTTC | CASSLAGTLYEQYF | NA | NA | TRBJ2-7 | TRBV7-6
TGTGCCAGCAGCTTAGGTCAGAACACTGAAGCTTTCTTT | CASSLGQNTEAFF | NA | NA | TRBJ1-1 | TRBV7-3
TGTGCCAGCAGCTTAGGATCGGGGTATACCGGGGAGCTGTTTTTT | CASSLGSGYTGELFF | NA | NA | TRBJ2-2 | TRBV7-2
TGTGCCAGCAGCCGCCAGACCTCGGGGGCTGACGGCTACACCTTC | CASSRQTSGADGYTF | NA | once | TRBJ1-2 | TRBV13
TGTGCCAGCAGTTTGTGGCGGTCCAAAAACATTCAGTACTTC | CASSLWRSKNIQYF | NA | NA | TRBJ2-4 | TRBV27
TGTGCCAGCAGCTCCAGGACTAGCGGGTGGGAGGGGGAGCAGTACTTC | CASSSRTSGWEGEQYF | TRBD2 | NA | TRBJ2-7 | TRBV5-4
TGTGCCAGCAGTACGGGGGGGACAGTCACAGATACGCAGTATTTT | CASSTGGTVTDTQYF | NA | many | TRBJ2-3 | TRBV25-1
TGCGCCAGCAGCCAAGGGCGAGGGGTGAACACTGAAGCTTTCTTT | CASSQGRGVNTEAFF | NA | NA | TRBJ1-1 | TRBV4-1
TGTGCCAGCAGCTTTGGGGACAGCGGCACTACTAATGAAAAACTGTTTTTT | CASSFGDSGTTNEKLFF | NA | NA | TRBJ1-4 | TRBV12-1
TGCGCCAGCAGCGGCGGACCCCACCAAGAGACCCAGTACTTC | CASSGGPHQETQYF | NA | NA | TRBJ2-5 | TRBV5-1
TGTGCCAGCAGTTTCGGAAGGGGGAGGCAGTACGAGCAGTACTTC | CASSFGRGRQYEQYF | NA | NA | TRBJ2-7 | TRBV28
TGCAGCGTTGCCTCCGGGGTGTCGAACGCTGAAGCTTTCTTT | CSVASGVSNAEAFF | NA | NA | TRBJ1-1 | TRBV29-1
TGTGCCAGCAGCGTAGACTCTTTTGCAGATACGCAGTATTTT | CASSVDSFADTQYF | NA | NA | TRBJ2-3 | TRBV9
TGCAGCGTTGAAACCCCGGGTAGGGAGCAGTACTTC | CSVETPGREQYF | NA | many | TRBJ2-5 | TRBV29-1
TGTGCCAGCAGCAACTCACGGGACGGCTATGGCTACACCTTC | CASSNSRDGYGYTF | NA | once | TRBJ1-2 | TRBV5-4
TGTGCCAGCAGTTTATTCAGCGGGAAACACCTTAAGGGTAGGCATTTT | CASSLFSGKHLKGRHF | NA | few | TRBJ1-5 | TRBV28
TGCGCCAGCAGCCCACAGGGACCCTTGTACCAAGAGACCCAGTACTTC | CASSPQGPLYQETQYF | NA | NA | TRBJ2-5 | TRBV5-1
TGTGCCAGCAGTAAGGGACAGGGGGGAACTGAAGCTTTCTTT | CASSKGQGGTEAFF | TRBD1 | NA | TRBJ1-1 | TRBV6-6
TGTGCCTGGAGCTACCCGGGACAGGGACATGAAAAACTGTTTTTT | CAWSYPGQGHEKLFF | TRBD1 | NA | TRBJ1-4 | TRBV30
TGTGCCAGCAAACCCGGGACTAGCAGTTACACAGATACGCAGTATTTT | CASKPGTSSYTDTQYF | TRBD2 | NA | TRBJ2-3 | TRBV4-2
TGCGCCAGCAGCTTGGCCGGCGGGGCCTCTGGAAACACCATATATTTT | CASSLAGGASGNTIYF | NA | NA | TRBJ1-3 | TRBV5-1
TGCGCCAGCAGCCCAGGACTAGCGGGCGTTCAAGAGACCCAGTACTTC | CASSPGLAGVQETQYF | TRBD2 | NA | TRBJ2-5 | TRBV5-1
TGTGCCAGCAGACTAATGGCGGTGGGGGCCAATGAGCAGTTCTTC | CASRLMAVGANEQFF | NA | NA | TRBJ2-1 | TRBV5-6
TGCAGCGGCCAGCGGGGTGTCGAGCAGTACTTC | CSGQRGVEQYF | TRBD2 | NA | TRBJ2-7 | TRBV29-1